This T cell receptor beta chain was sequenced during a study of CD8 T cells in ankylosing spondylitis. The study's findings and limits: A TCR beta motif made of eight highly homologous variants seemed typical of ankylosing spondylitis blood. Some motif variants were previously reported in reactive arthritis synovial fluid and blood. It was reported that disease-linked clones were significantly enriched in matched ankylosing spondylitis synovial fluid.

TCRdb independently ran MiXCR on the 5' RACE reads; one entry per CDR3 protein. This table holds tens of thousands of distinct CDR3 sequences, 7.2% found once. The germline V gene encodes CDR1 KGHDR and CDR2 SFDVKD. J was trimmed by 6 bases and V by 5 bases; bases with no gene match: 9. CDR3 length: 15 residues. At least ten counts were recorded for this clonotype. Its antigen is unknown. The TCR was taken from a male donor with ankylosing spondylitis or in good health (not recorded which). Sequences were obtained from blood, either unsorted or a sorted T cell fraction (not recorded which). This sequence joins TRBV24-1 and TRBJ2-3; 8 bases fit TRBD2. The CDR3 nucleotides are TGTGCCACCAGTGCAACTAGCGGACCAGGGGATACGCAGTATTTT. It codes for CATSATSGPGDTQYF.